This is a list of T cell receptor beta chains from one sample in a study of human T cells and chemical hapten exposure. In TCRdb, the RACE reads were re-called with MiXCR into one record per CDR3 protein. The sample comprises around 120,000 distinct CDR3 sequences, around 13% of which are singletons, and about 0.85% rests with the top ten. The input for sequencing was whole blood, taken in connection with sensitization to the hapten diphenylcyclopropenone (DPC). Receptor source: a man between 18 and 35 years old with alopecia areata. Some clones in this sample may be carry-over from other donors' samples. Both conserved end residues are part of each CDR3. The order of the fields is J gene, V gene, CDR3 protein.

TRBJ2-5,TRBV28,CASRPPDRGQTQYF
TRBJ2-3,TRBV10-3,CAISESVAALDTQYF
TRBJ1-1,TRBV7-2,CASSFTGTVNTEAFF
TRBJ1-5,TRBV20-1,CSARVAGDSNQPQHF
TRBJ1-5,TRBV2,CASRTEGNQPQHF
TRBJ2-1,TRBV7-6,CASSLAEDRVGNEQFF
TRBJ1-1,TRBV5-5,CASSFGVPNTEAFF
TRBJ1-2,TRBV29-1,CSVRTGGVYGYTF
TRBJ2-7,TRBV7-9,CASSSTGGLYEQYF
TRBJ2-7,TRBV5-1,CASGSPYEQYF
TRBJ1-2,TRBV24-1,CATSDYRANYGYTF
TRBJ2-4,TRBV4-1,CASSPVFKRWLPGKLAKNIQYF
TRBJ1-6,TRBV5-1,CASTDRGPRKYNSPLHF
TRBJ2-1,TRBV28,CASTHSRGGANEQFF
TRBJ2-6,TRBV7-8,CASSLAVAGTSGANVLTF
TRBJ2-3,TRBV7-6,CASSLESDSTDTQYF
TRBJ1-1,TRBV20-1,CSARDRLGGNTEAFF
TRBJ2-7,TRBV10-1,CASSESTVPEQYF
TRBJ1-6,TRBV7-3,CASSSYGQGTNSPLHF
TRBJ1-3,TRBV11-2,CASSSTHQGAGNTIYF